The 4 T cell receptor beta chains below all came from one sample that was sequenced in a study of T-cell reconstitution after alpha-beta-depleted transplantation in children. Preparation of the TCRbeta library was carried out with unique molecular identifiers. MiXCR, run by TCRdb on the PCR reads, gives a single entry per CDR3 protein. Of around 380,000 distinct CDR3 sequences in the sample, approximately 10% are singletons; the top ten hold roughly 5.1%. Source: PBMCs from the stem cell graft donor, taken from the stem cell graft. The receptors here all came from a human donor who donated a stem cell graft to a child with acute myeloid leukemia.

This clonotype came up a few times. The rearrangement uses TRBV20-1 and TRBJ1-2, with TRBD1 matching over 9 bases. The V gene end was trimmed by 7 bases and the J gene end by 2 bases; junction bases not matched to a gene: 5. CDR1 DFQATT and CDR2 SNEGSKA come from the germline V gene (reference sequence). This CDR3 contains 13 residues. The CDR3 DNA follows: TGCAGTGGCGGACAGGGGCGAAACTATGGCTACACCTTC. Translated: CSGGQGRNYGYTF.

The V call is TRBV5-1, the J call TRBJ1-4; D uncertain. V shed 2 bases and J shed 13 bases, with 18 bases lying between them. CDR3 length: 14 amino acids. The germline V gene has CDR1 SGHRS and CDR2 YFSETQ. CDR3 sequence reads: CASSFDPEKTALFF. In nucleotides, the CDR3 is TGCGCCAGCAGCTTCGATCCAGAAAAGACGGCACTGTTTTTT.

The chain has TRBV5-6 and TRBJ1-6, with TRBD1 as a possible D gene (6 bases). Trimming stripped 4 bases from V and 3 bases from J, with 14 bases between. Germline CDR1 is SGHDT and CDR2 is YYEEEE. The CDR3 runs 16 residues. The CDR3 DNA reads TGTGCCAGCAGCGCCTGGGCAGGGGTCTATAATTCACCCCTCCACTTT. Translating it yields CASSAWAGVYNSPLHF.

With regard to this clonotype: This may be a read error: a much more frequent sequence differs by one nucleotide. This rearrangement joins TRBV29-1 to TRBJ2-7; tentatively, D is TRBD2 (5 bases). Trimming took off 7 bases at V and 6 bases at J, with 19 bases between the two ends. This CDR3 region has 13 residues. Germline V gene sequence: CDR1 SQVTM, CDR2 ANQGSEA. The CDR3 is CSALSQAGGEQYF. CDR3 nucleotide sequence: TGCAGCGCTCTGTCTCAGGCTGGAGGCGAGCAGTACTTC.